What follows are 10 T cell receptor beta chains derived from one specimen sequenced in a study of prognosis after radiotherapy for stage I lung cancer. The genomic DNA TCR beta CDR3 region underwent two rounds of multiplex PCR. Primers specific to each TRBV and TRBJ gene were used in first-round PCR. Each CDR3 protein is one row after TCRdb ran MiXCR on the multiplex PCR reads. Of some 34,000 distinct CDR3 sequences listed, around 35% are singletons. The sample was PBMCs, taken before or after stereotactic body radiation therapy (not recorded which). All receptors derive from a donor over 45 with non-small cell lung cancer.

This clonotype is labeled medium-sized. The V gene is TRBV28, the J gene TRBJ1-6; 7 nucleotides align to TRBD1. The CDR3 consists of 16 residues. The V gene's germline CDR1 is MDHEN and CDR2 SYDVKM. With V trimmed by 6 bases and J by 9 bases, 14 bases remained unmatched. CDR3 coding DNA: TGTGCCAGCAGGGCTCGGGTAGGACAGGTCCTTTCACCCCTCCACTTT. This codes for CASRARVGQVLSPLHF. Variable domain in full (rest from reference TRBV28 and TRBJ1-6): DVKVTQSSRYLVKRTGEKVFLECVQDMDHENMFWYRQDPGLGLRLIYFSYDVKMKEKGDIPEGYSVSREKKERFSLILESASTNQTSMYLCASRARVGQVLSPLHFGNGTRLTVT.

Comments on this clonotype: This may arise from a read error, as a much more abundant clone is one base away. CDR3 in amino acids: CASIRGPAEESQYF. For the CDR3, the DNA is TGCGCCAGCATCCGAGGACCAGCCGAGGAGAGCCAGTACTTC. V is TRBV5-1 and J is TRBJ2-5; D is unclear. The V gene's germline CDR1 is SGHRS and CDR2 YFSETQ. CDR3 size: 14 residues.

The J gene is TRBJ1-1, the V gene TRBV3-1; 12 nucleotides line up with TRBD1. V lost 4 bases and J lost 6; bases outside the gene matches: 6. The CDR3 spans 15 residues. Germline V lookup: CDR1 LGHDT, CDR2 YNNKEL (reference sequence). The CDR3 reads CASSLPGQGASEAFF. The CDR3 bases are TGTGCCAGCAGCCTCCCGGGACAGGGGGCGTCTGAAGCTTTCTTT.

A remark on this clonotype: A far larger clone is a single base away, which makes a read error likely. This chain connects TRBV6-9 to TRBJ2-3; D assignment may be TRBD1 or TRBD2 (5 bases each). V dropped 4 bases and J dropped 3 bases, with 11 bases sitting between them. The V gene's germline CDR1 is MNHGY and CDR2 SVAAGI. The CDR3 runs 14 residues. The CDR3 loop reads CASSLWGITDTQYF. The DNA for the CDR3 is TGTGCCAGCAGTTTGTGGGGGATAACAGATACGCAGTATTTT.

For this clonotype: This likely reflects a read error, since a far larger clone is one base away. The genes are TRBV27 and TRBJ2-6; 13 bases fit TRBD2. There are 17 residues in the CDR3. Germline CDR1 is MNHEY and CDR2 is SMNVEV (reference sequence). The CDR3 loop is CASSGTSGTAGDNVLTF. The CDR3 coding sequence is TGTGCCAGCAGTGGGACTAGCGGGACGGCTGGGGACAACGTCCTGACTTTC.

The V gene is TRBV10-2, the J gene TRBJ2-1, with TRBD1 matching over 9 bases. This CDR3 spans 15 amino acids. V was clipped by 6 bases and J by 5 bases; unmatched bases: 8. CDR1 and CDR2 (germline): WSHSY, SAAADI. The CDR3 nucleotides are TGCGCCAGCAGCCCCCGGGACAGGGATGACAATGAGCAGTTCTTC. Translating it yields CASSPRDRDDNEQFF.

The chain has TRBV9 and TRBJ2-1; 12 bases agree with TRBD2. The CDR3 runs 14 residues. Germline V gene sequence: CDR1 SGDLS, CDR2 YYNGEE. The trim removed 4 bases at V and 8 bases at J, leaving 4 bases unmatched. In DNA form, the CDR3 reads TGTGCCAGCAGCCTGACTAGCGGGAGTTATGAGCAGTTCTTC. Translating it yields CASSLTSGSYEQFF.

This chain connects TRBV24-1 to TRBJ2-3; no clear D. Trimming took 10 bases from V and 1 from J, leaving 23 bases between them. Germline V gene lookup returns CDR1 KGHDR and CDR2 SFDVKD. The CDR3 totals 17 residues. CDR3 in DNA: TGTGCCACTACTGCCCCCCCTAGACCGGTAGGCACAGATACGCAGTATTTT. This gives the protein CATTAPPRPVGTDTQYF.

This clonotype was recorded many times. This chain uses TRBV7-9 with TRBJ2-1, with 13 positions matching TRBD2. Germline CDR1 reads SEHNR; CDR2 reads FQNEAQ (reference sequence). The CDR3 sequence is 14 residues long. Germline trimming cut 5 bases from V and 7 bases from J; bases unmatched to any gene: 2. CDR3 bases: TGTGCCAGCAGCCGGACTAGCGGGGGAAATGAGCAGTTCTTC. This gives the protein CASSRTSGGNEQFF.

This clonotype came up many times. This chain links TRBV19 with TRBJ2-1, with TRBD1 matching over 7 bases. With V trimmed by 6 bases and J by 8 bases, 16 bases remained unmatched. Germline lookup yields CDR1 LNHDA and CDR2 SQIVND (reference sequence). The CDR3 length is 16 residues. CDR3 region: CASSPNSGTERDEQFF. Here the CDR3 DNA reads TGTGCCAGTAGCCCGAATTCCGGGACAGAAAGGGATGAGCAGTTCTTC.